This T cell receptor (beta chain) was identified in a study of CD8+ T cells in alopecia areata. Study-level background: Patients in the treated group were given tofacitinib by mouth, 5 to 10 mg twice a day. Dosing with tofacitinib proceeded for 6 to 18 months, followed by 6 months off drug.

Extraction and reverse transcription of RNA yielded cDNA as the sequencing template. The repertoire was sequenced with immunoSEQ multiplex PCR; TCRdb's copy has only in-frame clones and lacks some. Of some 150,000 clones detected, 40% to 65% appear once; the ten largest clones hold roughly 19%. This clone has more than one count but fewer than ten. The CDR3 sequence is 14 residues long. The V gene's germline CDR1 is MNHEY and CDR2 SVGAGI. V lost 6 bases, J lost 7 bases, and 3 bases stayed unmatched. Sorting from PBMCs produced CD4+ and CD8+ T cells. Sequenced here: CD8+ T cells sorted from blood, sampled at week 0. The sequence derives from a human donor with alopecia areata. The V and J genes are TRBV6-5 and TRBJ2-1; 13 nucleotides align to TRBD2. CDR3 in DNA: TGTGCCAGCAGAGGACTAGCGGGGGTTAATGAGCAGTTCTTC. Translating it yields CASRGLAGVNEQFF.